This T cell receptor beta chain stems from a study of cytomegalovirus exposure and HLA in healthy donors. At the level of the study: From 170 million or so T cells, an earlier analysis saw roughly 110 million unique TCR beta sequences.

Study-level findings and limits: By HLA locus, TCR association rates varied in a later analysis, with DRB1 showing the most and HLA-C the fewest. TCR beta V- and J-gene trimming, according to a later analysis, was linked to a missense DCLRE1C variant. Later analysis showed most CMV-associated TCR beta chains appearing HLA-restricted.

PCR employed 60 Vbeta and 13 Jbeta primers. Clones were sequenced by immunoSEQ multiplex PCR, and TCRdb holds only the in-frame ones, with some missing. This sample has approximately 130,000 clones; 60% to 85% occur once, and the top ten carry approximately 1.8%. A word on this clone: Its matching antigen is unknown.

The sequencing input was PBMCs. The source of this sequence is a female donor in good health and CMV-seropositive.

The CDR3 coding sequence is TGTGCCAGCTCCCCAGGACTAGCGGGGTCGGGTTACGAGCAGTACTTC. Encoded protein: CASSPGLAGSGYEQYF. J is TRBJ2-7 and V is TRBV18, with TRBD2 matching over 12 bases. The junction had 10 bases not matched to a gene; V was cut back by 6 bases and J by 4 bases. Germline values: CDR1 KGHSH, CDR2 LQKENI. The CDR3 runs 16 residues.